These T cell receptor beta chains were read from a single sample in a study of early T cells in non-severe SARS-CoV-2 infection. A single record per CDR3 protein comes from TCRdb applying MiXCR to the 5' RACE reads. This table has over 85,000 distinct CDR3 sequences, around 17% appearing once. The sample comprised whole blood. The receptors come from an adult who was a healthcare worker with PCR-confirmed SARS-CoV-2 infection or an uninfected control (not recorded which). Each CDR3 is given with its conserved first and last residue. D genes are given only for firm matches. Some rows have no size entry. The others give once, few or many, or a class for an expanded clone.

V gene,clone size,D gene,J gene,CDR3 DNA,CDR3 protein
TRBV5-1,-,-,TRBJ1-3,TGCGCCAGGACAGGCCCCAAGATACAGGGATCCTCTGGAAACACCATATATTTT,CARTGPKIQGSSGNTIYF
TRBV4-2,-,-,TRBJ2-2,TGTGCCAGCAGCCAAGAACTCGGGGAGCTGTTTTTT,CASSQELGELFF
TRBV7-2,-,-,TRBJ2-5,TGTGCCAGCAGCTTATCTCGTGGATCCCAAGAGACCCAGTACTTC,CASSLSRGSQETQYF
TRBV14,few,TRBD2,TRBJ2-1,TGTGCCAGCAGCCCGCTAGCGGGAGGGCCCCATGAGCAGTTCTTC,CASSPLAGGPHEQFF
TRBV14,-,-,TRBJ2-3,TGTGCCAGCAGCCGTCGGACAGCTAGCACAGATACGCAGTATTTT,CASSRRTASTDTQYF
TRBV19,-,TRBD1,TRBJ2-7,TGTGCCAGTAACGACGCGGGACAGGCTCGCGAGCAGTACTTC,CASNDAGQAREQYF
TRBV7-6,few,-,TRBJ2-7,TGTGCCAGCAGCCCCCGCGGTAGGGTCAGCTACGAGCAGTACTTC,CASSPRGRVSYEQYF
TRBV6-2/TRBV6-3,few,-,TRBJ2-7,TGTGCCAGCAGTTACTCACCGGGCTCGGGAGAGCAGTACTTC,CASSYSPGSGEQYF
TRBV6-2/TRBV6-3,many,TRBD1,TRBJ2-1,TGTGCCAGCAGTTACTCGATACCCGGGACAGGGAATAGAGATGAGCAGTTCTTC,CASSYSIPGTGNRDEQFF
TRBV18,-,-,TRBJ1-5,TGTGCCAGCTCACCATCAGGGAGGGATCAGCCCCAGCATTTT,CASSPSGRDQPQHF
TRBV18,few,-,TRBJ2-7,TGTGCCAGCTCACCACAAACGGATTCCGAGCAGTACTTC,CASSPQTDSEQYF
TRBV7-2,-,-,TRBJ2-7,TGTGCCAGCAGCATGACCCTGAACTCCTACGAGCAGTACTTC,CASSMTLNSYEQYF
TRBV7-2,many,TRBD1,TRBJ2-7,TGTGCCAGCAGCTTTGAAGGGGACAGGGGCTACGAGCAGTACTTC,CASSFEGDRGYEQYF
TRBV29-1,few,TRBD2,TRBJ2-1,TGCAGCACCTTGGCGGGGGTCAATGAGCAGTTCTTC,CSTLAGVNEQFF
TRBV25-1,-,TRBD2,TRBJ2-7,TGTGCCAGCAGTAGGCTAGCGGGAAACTCCTACGAGCAGTACTTC,CASSRLAGNSYEQYF
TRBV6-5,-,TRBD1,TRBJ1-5,TGTGCCAGCAGTGGACAGGAGAATCAGCCCCAGCATTTT,CASSGQENQPQHF
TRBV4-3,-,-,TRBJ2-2,TGCGCCAGCAGCCAACGAGGGTCGGGCGGGGAGCTGTTTTTT,CASSQRGSGGELFF
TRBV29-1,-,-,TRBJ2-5,TGCAGCGCTGGCGGGATAGGGGAGACCCAGTACTTC,CSAGGIGETQYF
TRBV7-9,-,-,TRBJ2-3,TGTGCCAGCAGCGAGGACTTGAGCACAGATACGCAGTATTTT,CASSEDLSTDTQYF
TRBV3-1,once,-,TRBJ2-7,TGTGCCAGCAGCCGCCAGGGGACCGAGCAGTACTTC,CASSRQGTEQYF
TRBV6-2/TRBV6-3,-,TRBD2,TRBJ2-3,TGTGCCAGCAGGACTAGCGGGGGGTATACGCAGTATTTT,CASRTSGGYTQYF
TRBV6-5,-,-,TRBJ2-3,TGTGCCAGCAGTTCCGGCGGGAGCACAGATACGCAGTATTTT,CASSSGGSTDTQYF
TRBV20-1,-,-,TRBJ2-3,TGCAGTGCTACCTGGGTGGGCAGCACAGATACGCAGTATTTT,CSATWVGSTDTQYF
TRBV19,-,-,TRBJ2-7,TGTGCCAGTAGTATCGCCTCTCCTTCCTACGAGCAGTACTTC,CASSIASPSYEQYF
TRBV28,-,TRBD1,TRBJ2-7,TGTGCCAGCAGTTCTAGGACAGGATCCTACGAGCAGTACTTC,CASSSRTGSYEQYF
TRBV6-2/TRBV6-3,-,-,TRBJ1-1,TGTGCCAGTGGATCGGGTATGAACACTGAAGCTTTCTTT,CASGSGMNTEAFF
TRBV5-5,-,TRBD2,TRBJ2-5,TGTGCCAGCAGCTTAAGACTAGCGGGAGGGCCCGGGGTGGAGACCCAGTACTTC,CASSLRLAGGPGVETQYF
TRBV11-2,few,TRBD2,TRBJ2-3,TGTGCCAGCAGCTCCCTGAGGGAGCGGGGGAAGTGGGATACGCAGTATTTT,CASSSLRERGKWDTQYF
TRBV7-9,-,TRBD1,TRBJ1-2,TGTGCCAGCAGCTTGTCGCAGGGGGCGCATGGCTACACCTTC,CASSLSQGAHGYTF
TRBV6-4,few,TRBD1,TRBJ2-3,TGTGCCAGCAGTGACGGGACAGGGGGCACAGATACGCAGTATTTT,CASSDGTGGTDTQYF
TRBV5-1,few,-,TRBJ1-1,TGCGCCAGCAGCTTCCGGCAGGGGATGTTGAACACTGAAGCTTTCTTT,CASSFRQGMLNTEAFF
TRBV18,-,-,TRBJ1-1,TGTGCCAGCTCACCCTTGACAAAAATGAACACTGAAGCTTTCTTT,CASSPLTKMNTEAFF
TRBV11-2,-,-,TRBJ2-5,TGTGCCAGCAGCGTAGGGTCCCGGGGGCTCCAAGAGACCCAGTACTTC,CASSVGSRGLQETQYF
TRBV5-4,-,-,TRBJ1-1,TGTGCCAGCAGCTTGGATAATAGGGGAGTCACTGAAGCTTTCTTT,CASSLDNRGVTEAFF
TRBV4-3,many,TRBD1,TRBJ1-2,TGCGCCAGCAGCCAAGAGGGGACAGTCGACTATGGCTACACCTTC,CASSQEGTVDYGYTF